This TCR beta chain appears in the sequencing data of a study of blood T cell repertoires in COVID-19. Study-level information: From T cells, B-cell-depleted T cells, or PBMCs came the material, which was cDNA or gDNA.

This clone was seen ten or more times. TCRdb keeps only in-frame clones here, not all; method: immunoSEQ multiplex PCR. The sample holds about 270,000 clones, around nine tenths seen once. J gave up 8 bases and V 7 bases, and 13 bases lay outside the gene matches. The CDR3 extends over 15 amino acids. Germline V CDR1 and CDR2: SGHTA, FQGTGA. Sequencing was performed on peripheral blood. The chain carries TRBV7-3 and TRBJ2-1; 8 nucleotides match TRBD2. This receptor was taken from a man aged 40-49 years who had recovered from COVID-19. CDR3 region: CASTGSGTTWDEQFF. As DNA, the CDR3 is TGTGCCAGCACCGGTAGCGGGACTACTTGGGATGAGCAGTTCTTC.